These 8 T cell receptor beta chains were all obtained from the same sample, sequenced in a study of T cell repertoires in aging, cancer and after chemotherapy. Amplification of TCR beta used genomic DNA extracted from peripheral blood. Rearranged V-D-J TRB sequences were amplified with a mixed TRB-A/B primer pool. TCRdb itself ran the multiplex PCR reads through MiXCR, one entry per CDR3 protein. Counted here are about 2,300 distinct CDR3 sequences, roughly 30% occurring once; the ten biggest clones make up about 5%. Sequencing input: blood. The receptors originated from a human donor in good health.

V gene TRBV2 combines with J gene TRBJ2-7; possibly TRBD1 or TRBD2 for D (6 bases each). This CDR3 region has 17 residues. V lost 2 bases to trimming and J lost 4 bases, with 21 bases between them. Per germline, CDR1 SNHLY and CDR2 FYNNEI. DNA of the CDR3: TGTGCCAGCAGTGAAAGGACGGGGGCAGGGTTTTCGTACGAGCAGTACTTC. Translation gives CASSERTGAGFSYEQYF. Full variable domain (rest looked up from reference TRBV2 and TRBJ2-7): EPEVTQTPSHQVTQMGQEVILRCVPISNHLYFYWYRQILGQKVEFLVSFYNNEISEKSEIFDDQFSVERPDGSNFTLKIRSTKLEDSAMYFCASSERTGAGFSYEQYFGPGTRLTVT.

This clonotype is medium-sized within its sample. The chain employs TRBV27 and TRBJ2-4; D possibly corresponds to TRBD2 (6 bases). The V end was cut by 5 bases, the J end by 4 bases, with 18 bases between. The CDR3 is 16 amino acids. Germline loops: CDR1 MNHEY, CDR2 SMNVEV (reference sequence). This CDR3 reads CASSPQYLGGKNIQYF. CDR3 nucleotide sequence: TGTGCCAGCAGTCCCCAGTACCTCGGGGGTAAAAACATTCAGTACTTC.

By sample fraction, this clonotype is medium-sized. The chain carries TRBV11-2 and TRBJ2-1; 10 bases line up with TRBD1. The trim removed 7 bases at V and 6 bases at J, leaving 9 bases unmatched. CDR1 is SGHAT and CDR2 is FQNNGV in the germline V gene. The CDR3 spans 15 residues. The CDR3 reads CASTMGQGIRNEQFF. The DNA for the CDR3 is TGTGCCAGCACCATGGGACAGGGGATTCGCAATGAGCAGTTCTTC.

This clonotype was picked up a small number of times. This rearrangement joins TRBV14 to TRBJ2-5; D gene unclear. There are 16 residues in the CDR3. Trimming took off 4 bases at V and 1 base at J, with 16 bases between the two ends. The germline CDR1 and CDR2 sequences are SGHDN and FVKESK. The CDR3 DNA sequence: TGTGCCAGCAGCCCCAGATTGAGAGGCTTCCAAGAGACCCAGTACTTC. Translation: CASSPRLRGFQETQYF.

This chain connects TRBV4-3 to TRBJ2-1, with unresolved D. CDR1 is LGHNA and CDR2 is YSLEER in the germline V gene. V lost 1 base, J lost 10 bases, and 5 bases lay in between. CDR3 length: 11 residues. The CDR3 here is CASSQGVEQFF. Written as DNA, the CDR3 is TGCGCCAGCAGCCAAGGGGTCGAGCAGTTCTTC.

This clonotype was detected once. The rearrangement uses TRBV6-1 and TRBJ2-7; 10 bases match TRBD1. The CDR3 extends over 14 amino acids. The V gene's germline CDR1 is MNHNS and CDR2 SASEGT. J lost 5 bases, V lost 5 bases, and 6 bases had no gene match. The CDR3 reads CASSPGQGTHEQYF. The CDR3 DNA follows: TGTGCCAGCAGTCCGGGACAGGGGACCCACGAGCAGTACTTC.

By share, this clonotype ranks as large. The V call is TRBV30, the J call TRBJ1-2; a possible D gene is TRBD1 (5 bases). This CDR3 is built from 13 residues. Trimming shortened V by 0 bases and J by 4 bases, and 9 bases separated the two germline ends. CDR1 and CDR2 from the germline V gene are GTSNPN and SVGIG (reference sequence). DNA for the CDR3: TGTGCCTGGAGTGTGGGGGGTAGCTATGGCTACACCTTC. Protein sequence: CAWSVGGSYGYTF.

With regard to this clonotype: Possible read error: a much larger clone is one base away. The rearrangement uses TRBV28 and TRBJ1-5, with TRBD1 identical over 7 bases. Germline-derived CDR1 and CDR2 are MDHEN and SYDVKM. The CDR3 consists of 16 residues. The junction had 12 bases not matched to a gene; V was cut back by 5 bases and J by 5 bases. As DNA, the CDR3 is TGTGCCAGCAGTCTCCGTGACAGGGTGGGAGATCAGCCCCAGCATTTT. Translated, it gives CASSLRDRVGDQPQHF.